This T cell receptor (beta chain) was identified in a study of blood T cell repertoires in COVID-19. The CDR3 runs to 13 residues. CDR1 is MNHEY, CDR2 SVGAGI, per germline. V lost 5 bases, J lost 3 bases, and 3 bases stayed unmatched. Only in-frame clones appear in the TCRdb table, and some are missing; sequencing was by immunoSEQ multiplex PCR. Of about 300,000 clones in the sample, approximately 88% were seen once. The chain is built from TRBV6-5 and TRBJ1-2, with 7 bases matching TRBD1. The sample taken for sequencing was peripheral blood. The receptor's source is a human donor with COVID-19, enrolled during active disease. The donor label of this sample is uncertain. The chain's CDR3 is CASSPDRDYGYTF. CDR3 bases: TGTGCCAGCAGTCCTGACAGGGACTATGGCTACACCTTC.